This entry describes one T cell receptor beta chain. The antigen is not known. This entry is derived from a study of blood T cells in healthy people across ages. Study-level points and caveats: Diversity was higher, and naive CD4+ cells more numerous, in long-lived donors than in aged donors. In the absence of known donor CMV status, changes in expanded clonotypes were possibly confounded. Older age went with lower TCR beta diversity per million T cells, in a roughly linear way.

Primers used in a second PCR of about 7 to 12 cycles were a sample-barcoded 5' primer and a J-beta primer mix. A 12-random-nucleotide template-switch adaptor tagged each cDNA molecule. In TCRdb, the 5' RACE reads were re-called with MiXCR into one record per CDR3 protein. The sample has 1 million to 1.2 million distinct CDR3 sequences; 35% to 40% are singletons. CDR1 SGDLS and CDR2 YYNGEE come from the germline V gene. The CDR3 spans 16 residues. The V gene lost 5 bases and the J gene lost 6 bases, with 23 bases spanning the gap. The sample consisted of blood. The rearrangement links TRBV9 to TRBJ1-2, with D tentatively TRBD1 (6 bases). The receptor comes from a man in his late teens or twenties in good health. In DNA form, the CDR3 reads TGTGCCAGCAGTGACGGGAAACTGAGACAGGTGGATGGCTACACCTTC. It specifies CASSDGKLRQVDGYTF.